The 17 T cell receptor beta chains below come from one sample, sequenced in a study of blood T cell repertoires in COVID-19. Only in-frame clones appear in the TCRdb table, and some are missing; sequencing was by immunoSEQ multiplex PCR. The table has roughly 120,000 clones, about 89% seen once. Source material: peripheral blood. The receptors derive from a middle-aged man with acute or convalescent COVID-19.

The CDR3 sequence: CASRPDWAGNTIYF. The CDR3 DNA reads as TGTGCCAGCAGACCCGACTGGGCTGGAAACACCATATATTTT. V gene TRBV2 combines with J gene TRBJ1-3, with no clear D. Germline V gene lookup returns CDR1 SNHLY and CDR2 FYNNEI. The V gene lost 6 bases and the J gene lost 2 bases, with 11 bases spanning the gap. The CDR3 is 14 residues long.

This CDR3 reads CASSSTGHFQETQYF. The CDR3 bases are TGTGCCAGCAGTTCGACGGGACACTTCCAAGAGACCCAGTACTTC. The gene calls are TRBV6-5 and TRBJ2-5; weak D call: TRBD1 (6 bases). The CDR3 is 15 amino acids. The ends were cut back, 4 bases at V and 1 base at J, with 13 bases in the middle. CDR1 is MNHEY and CDR2 is SVGAGI in the germline V gene.

This clone came up once. The chain carries TRBV5-5 and TRBJ2-7, with D tentatively TRBD1 (6 bases). The germline V gene encodes CDR1 SGHKS and CDR2 YYEKEE (reference sequence). Trimming removed 0 bases at V and 5 bases at J, with 15 bases between. The CDR3 has 15 amino acids. CDR3 residues: CASSLEVGAGHEQYF. CDR3 in DNA: TGTGCCAGCAGCTTGGAGGTGGGGGCCGGTCACGAGCAGTACTTC.

This chain's CDR3 is CASSRSAQGGAYNEQFF. The CDR3 bases are TGTGCCAGTAGCAGGTCGGCTCAGGGAGGCGCCTACAATGAGCAGTTCTTC. The chain uses TRBV19 and TRBJ2-1; TRBD2 is a possible D gene (6 bases). This CDR3 has 17 amino acids. Trimming took 6 bases from V and 2 from J, leaving 20 bases between them. Germline CDR1 LNHDA, CDR2 SQIVND (reference sequence).

The gene calls are TRBV29-1 and TRBJ1-2; 9 nucleotides match TRBD1. This CDR3 contains 16 residues. V shed 4 bases and J 2 bases; nucleotides not matched to a gene: 11. Germline-derived CDR1 and CDR2 are SQVTM and ANQGSEA. CDR3 sequence (DNA): TGCAGCGTTGCGCCCGGCACAGGGGGCCAAAACTATGGCTACACCTTC. Its protein product is CSVAPGTGGQNYGYTF.

The rearrangement joins TRBV5-1 to TRBJ2-3; 10 nucleotides match TRBD1. Germline CDR1 is SGHRS and CDR2 is YFSETQ. This CDR3 is 17 amino acids long. The junction had 11 bases not matched to a gene; V was cut back by 2 bases and J by 5 bases. The CDR3 DNA follows: TGCGCCAGCAGCTTAGGGTTGACAGGGGGCCTGCGAGATACGCAGTATTTT. Its protein product is CASSLGLTGGLRDTQYF.

This chain joins TRBV5-1 and TRBJ2-3; 10 nucleotides line up with TRBD1. The CDR3 runs 16 residues. The germline V gene encodes CDR1 SGHRS and CDR2 YFSETQ. After removal of 4 bases from V and 3 bases from J, the junction contained 8 bases not matched to a gene. The CDR3 loop is CASSQGQGPGTDTQYF. CDR3 nucleotide sequence: TGCGCCAGCAGCCAGGGACAGGGGCCGGGAACAGATACGCAGTATTTT.

This clone was seen more than once but under ten times. The rearrangement uses TRBV7-9 and TRBJ2-3; 10 nucleotides match TRBD1. The trim removed 3 bases at V and 4 bases at J, leaving 4 bases unmatched. The CDR3 runs to 15 residues. Looked up from germline, CDR1 is SEHNR and CDR2 is FQNEAQ (reference sequence). CDR3 residues: CASSFGQGDADTQYF. CDR3 nucleotide sequence: TGTGCCAGCAGCTTCGGACAGGGGGATGCAGATACGCAGTATTTT.

V is TRBV7-9 and J is TRBJ2-7; D is undetermined. The CDR3 runs 13 residues. Germline values: CDR1 SEHNR, CDR2 FQNEAQ (reference sequence). V shed 5 bases and J shed 0 bases, with 8 bases lying between them. CDR3 nucleotides: TGTGCCAGCAGCCCACCGAGCTCCTACGAGCAGTACTTC. Amino acids: CASSPPSSYEQYF.

This chain connects TRBV30 to TRBJ1-3; 7 bases align to TRBD1. Per the germline V gene, CDR1 is GTSNPN and CDR2 is SVGIG (reference sequence). The CDR3 consists of 17 residues. The J segment lost 3 bases and the V segment lost 4 bases, leaving 15 bases of the junction unmatched. CDR3 DNA sequence: TGTGCCTGGACGGGTACAGGGGCCGGTCTGGGTGGAAACACCATATATTTT. It translates to CAWTGTGAGLGGNTIYF. The full variable domain, with the rest looked up from reference TRBV30 and TRBJ1-3, is SQTIHQWPATLVQPVGSPLSLECTVEGTSNPNLYWYRQAAGRGLQLLFYSVGIGQISSEVPQNLSASRPQDRQFILSSKKLLLSDSGFYLCAWTGTGAGLGGNTIYFGEGSWLTVV.

The rearrangement links TRBV27 to TRBJ1-2; TRBD1 is a possible D gene (6 bases). The CDR3 is made up of 13 amino acids. V lost 5 bases, J lost 6 bases, and 13 bases lay in between. Germline CDR1 and CDR2: MNHEY and SMNVEV (reference sequence). CDR3 in amino acids: CASSPRGIDGYTF. CDR3 nucleotides: TGTGCCAGCAGTCCCAGGGGAATTGATGGCTACACCTTC.

The V call is TRBV19, the J call TRBJ1-3; D uncertain. Germline lookup yields CDR1 LNHDA and CDR2 SQIVND (reference sequence). Between the trimmed V and J ends, which lost 6 bases and 0 bases, there was a span of 18 bases. CDR3 size: 17 residues. This CDR3 reads CASRSEGTPFSGNTIYF. The CDR3 DNA follows: TGTGCCAGTAGATCGGAGGGTACCCCATTCTCTGGAAACACCATATATTTT.

The chain employs TRBV6-6 and TRBJ1-2; D may be TRBD1 (6 bases). Trimming left V 5 bases short and J 1 base short, with 11 bases between. This CDR3 contains 14 residues. Germline CDR1 is MNHNY and CDR2 is SVGAGI (reference sequence). CDR3 sequence (DNA): TGTGCCAGCAGTCCCTTAGGGGGTAACTATGGCTACACCTTC. It specifies CASSPLGGNYGYTF.

The chain uses TRBV6-2 or TRBV6-3 and TRBJ1-6; no clear D. CDR3 length: 15 amino acids. Germline CDR1 and CDR2: MNHEY and SVGEGT. The V and J ends lost 0 bases and 4 bases respectively, with 7 bases between them. CDR3 amino acids: CASSYSNGYNSPLHF. The CDR3 DNA reads as TGTGCCAGCAGTTACTCGAACGGTTATAATTCACCCCTCCACTTT.

The chain joins TRBV19 to TRBJ1-4; D gene ambiguous. This CDR3 has 14 amino acids. With 7 bases removed from V and 2 bases from J, the gap between germline ends came to 11 bases. CDR1 is LNHDA and CDR2 is SQIVND in the germline V gene (reference sequence). CDR3 bases: TGTGCCAGTACCGAGACTAGTACTAATGAAAAACTGTTTTTT. Its protein product is CASTETSTNEKLFF. The full variable domain, its missing parts supplied by reference TRBV19 and TRBJ1-4, is DGGITQSPKYLFRKEGQNVTLSCEQNLNHDAMYWYRQDPGQGLRLIYYSQIVNDFQKGDIAEGYSVSREKKESFPLTVTSAQKNPTAFYLCASTETSTNEKLFFGSGTQLSVL.

The V gene is TRBV6-2 or TRBV6-3, the J gene TRBJ2-7; D may be TRBD1 (5 bases). Trimming removed 4 bases at V and 3 bases at J, with 13 bases between. This CDR3 spans 14 amino acids. Germline V gives CDR1 MNHEY, CDR2 SVGEGT. The CDR3 sequence is CASSSVDRGYEQYF. The DNA of the CDR3 is TGTGCCAGCAGTTCCGTCGACAGAGGCTACGAGCAGTACTTC.

The chain carries TRBV6-6 and TRBJ1-2, with 8 bases fitting TRBD1. This CDR3 is 16 amino acids long. Germline V gives CDR1 MNHNY, CDR2 SVGAGI (reference sequence). V shed 6 bases and J 6 bases; nucleotides not matched to a gene: 15. This CDR3 is CASRTSFQGAMDGYTF. In nucleotides, the CDR3 is TGTGCCAGCAGAACCAGCTTTCAGGGGGCGATGGATGGCTACACCTTC.